One sample yielded the 14 T cell receptor beta chains listed below, sequenced in a study of blood T cell repertoires in COVID-19. Profiling relied on immunoSEQ multiplex PCR, and the TCRdb table lists in-frame clones only, not all of them. This table holds 110,000 to 150,000 clones, around three quarters found once. Sequenced material: peripheral blood. The receptors derive from a man at least 80 years old with acute or convalescent COVID-19.

J is TRBJ2-5 and V is TRBV18, with 12 bases matching TRBD2. Germline CDR1 reads KGHSH; CDR2 reads LQKENI. V shed 2 bases and J 2 bases; nucleotides not matched to a gene: 3. The CDR3 covers 16 residues. CDR3 DNA sequence: TGTGCCAGCTCACCAAAACTAGCGGGGGGACAAGAGACCCAGTACTTC. Its translation: CASSPKLAGGQETQYF.

V usage is TRBV7-9 and J usage is TRBJ1-1; 9 bases are shared with TRBD1. CDR1 and CDR2 from the germline V gene are SEHNR and FQNEAQ (reference sequence). The trim removed 10 bases at V and 4 bases at J, leaving 13 bases unmatched. CDR3 length: 15 residues. CDR3: CAIQTGTGYGTEAFF. Written as DNA, the CDR3 is TGTGCCATCCAGACGGGGACAGGGTACGGCACTGAAGCTTTCTTT.

The V call is TRBV24-1, the J call TRBJ1-2; D call uncertain. The germline V gene has CDR1 KGHDR and CDR2 SFDVKD. This CDR3 has 15 amino acids. V lost 1 base to trimming and J lost 2 bases, with 10 bases between them. The CDR3 region has the DNA TGTGCCACCAGTGATTTTACTGGAGGGAACTATGGCTACACCTTC. Amino acids: CATSDFTGGNYGYTF.

The V gene is TRBV11-3, the J gene TRBJ2-1; the match to TRBD2 covers 7 bases. The ends lost 5 bases at V and 7 bases at J; junction bases unmatched: 11. CDR3 length: 15 residues. CDR1 and CDR2 (germline): SGHNT, YENEEA. The DNA for the CDR3 is TGTGCCAGCAGCGCCCTTGGGGGGGGTCTGAATGAGCAGTTCTTC. The encoded protein is CASSALGGGLNEQFF.

The rearrangement links TRBV5-5 to TRBJ2-2, with 10 bases aligning to TRBD1. Germline lookup yields CDR1 SGHKS and CDR2 YYEKEE (reference sequence). V shed 4 bases, J shed 0 bases, and the junction held 12 bases outside the gene matches. The CDR3 length is 19 residues. CDR3 loop: CASSGRDRGVWANTGELFF. The CDR3 DNA reads as TGTGCCAGCAGCGGACGGGACAGGGGTGTATGGGCGAACACCGGGGAGCTGTTTTTT.

This clone was counted at least ten times. The chain is built from TRBV5-1 and TRBJ2-3, with TRBD1 as a possible D gene (5 bases). The CDR3 has 16 amino acids. V shed 1 base and J shed 0 bases, with 12 bases lying between them. CDR1 and CDR2 from the germline V gene are SGHRS and YFSETQ. CDR3 sequence: CASSLIGQGSTDTQYF. The CDR3 DNA is TGCGCCAGCAGCTTGATAGGGCAGGGAAGCACAGATACGCAGTATTTT.

This chain uses TRBV4-3 with TRBJ1-3; no definite D call. V was cut by 1 base and J by 8 bases, with 18 bases left in between. Germline CDR1 is LGHNA and CDR2 is YSLEER. The CDR3 has 16 amino acids. This CDR3 is CASSQAVSPTSDTIYF. The CDR3 DNA is TGCGCCAGCAGCCAAGCGGTATCGCCAACCTCCGACACCATATATTTT.

The table lists this clone with a few counts. The chain recombines TRBV7-9 with TRBJ2-5; possible D gene TRBD2, 7 bases. Per the germline V gene, CDR1 is SEHNR and CDR2 is FQNEAQ (reference sequence). The CDR3 is 13 amino acids. V dropped 3 bases and J dropped 6 bases, with 11 bases sitting between them. The CDR3 loop is CASSFEGGQTQYF. DNA of the CDR3: TGTGCCAGCAGCTTCGAGGGGGGGCAGACCCAGTACTTC.

The chain carries TRBV7-8 and TRBJ1-3; no clear D. This CDR3 region has 15 residues. CDR1 and CDR2 (germline): SGHVS, FQNEAQ. The ends were cut back, 5 bases at V and 0 bases at J, with 11 bases in the middle. DNA of the CDR3: TGTGCCAGCAGCGAACGGAGGCCCTCTGGAAACACCATATATTTT. Translated, it gives CASSERRPSGNTIYF.

V and J are TRBV5-1 and TRBJ1-2, with unresolved D. Germline lookup yields CDR1 SGHRS and CDR2 YFSETQ. V lost 5 bases and J 0 bases, leaving 14 bases between the germline ends. There are 15 residues in the CDR3. DNA of the CDR3: TGCGCCAGCAGTCCGACGGGAGATGCTAACTATGGCTACACCTTC. It codes for CASSPTGDANYGYTF.

This clone was seen only a few times. CDR3 sequence reads: CASSSDRATGELFF. The DNA for the CDR3 is TGTGCCAGCAGCTCGGACAGGGCCACCGGGGAGCTGTTTTTT. The V gene is TRBV7-2, the J gene TRBJ2-2; 8 bases match TRBD1. J was trimmed by 4 bases and V by 4 bases; bases with no gene match: 2. From germline, CDR1 is SGHTA and CDR2 FQGNSA. This CDR3 has 14 residues.

The gene calls are TRBV11-3 and TRBJ1-1, with 8 positions matching TRBD1. Trimming removed 5 bases from V and 3 bases from J; junction bases left unmatched: 2. Germline CDR1 reads SGHNT; CDR2 reads YENEEA. CDR3 size: 13 residues. The CDR3 reads CASSEGQDTEAFF. DNA for the CDR3: TGTGCCAGCAGCGAGGGACAGGACACTGAAGCTTTCTTT.

This clone was counted once. The chain combines TRBV5-5 with TRBJ1-4, with D possibly matching TRBD1 (6 bases). This CDR3 is 14 amino acids long. V was pared by 1 base and J by 8 bases, with 12 bases between. From germline, CDR1 is SGHKS and CDR2 YYEKEE (reference sequence). Here the CDR3 reads CASSLLGAPEKLFF. CDR3 nucleotide sequence: TGTGCCAGCAGCTTGTTGGGGGCGCCGGAAAAACTGTTTTTT.

The CDR3 coding sequence is TGTGCCAGCAGTGTTAAGGGGGACGACGAGGGGGTTCTGTACTTC. Translation: CASSVKGDDEGVLYF. This chain joins TRBV2 and TRBJ2-7, with D perhaps matching TRBD1 (6 bases). The CDR3 totals 15 residues. V lost 4 bases, J lost 12 bases, and 25 bases lay in between. Germline V CDR1 and CDR2: SNHLY, FYNNEI.